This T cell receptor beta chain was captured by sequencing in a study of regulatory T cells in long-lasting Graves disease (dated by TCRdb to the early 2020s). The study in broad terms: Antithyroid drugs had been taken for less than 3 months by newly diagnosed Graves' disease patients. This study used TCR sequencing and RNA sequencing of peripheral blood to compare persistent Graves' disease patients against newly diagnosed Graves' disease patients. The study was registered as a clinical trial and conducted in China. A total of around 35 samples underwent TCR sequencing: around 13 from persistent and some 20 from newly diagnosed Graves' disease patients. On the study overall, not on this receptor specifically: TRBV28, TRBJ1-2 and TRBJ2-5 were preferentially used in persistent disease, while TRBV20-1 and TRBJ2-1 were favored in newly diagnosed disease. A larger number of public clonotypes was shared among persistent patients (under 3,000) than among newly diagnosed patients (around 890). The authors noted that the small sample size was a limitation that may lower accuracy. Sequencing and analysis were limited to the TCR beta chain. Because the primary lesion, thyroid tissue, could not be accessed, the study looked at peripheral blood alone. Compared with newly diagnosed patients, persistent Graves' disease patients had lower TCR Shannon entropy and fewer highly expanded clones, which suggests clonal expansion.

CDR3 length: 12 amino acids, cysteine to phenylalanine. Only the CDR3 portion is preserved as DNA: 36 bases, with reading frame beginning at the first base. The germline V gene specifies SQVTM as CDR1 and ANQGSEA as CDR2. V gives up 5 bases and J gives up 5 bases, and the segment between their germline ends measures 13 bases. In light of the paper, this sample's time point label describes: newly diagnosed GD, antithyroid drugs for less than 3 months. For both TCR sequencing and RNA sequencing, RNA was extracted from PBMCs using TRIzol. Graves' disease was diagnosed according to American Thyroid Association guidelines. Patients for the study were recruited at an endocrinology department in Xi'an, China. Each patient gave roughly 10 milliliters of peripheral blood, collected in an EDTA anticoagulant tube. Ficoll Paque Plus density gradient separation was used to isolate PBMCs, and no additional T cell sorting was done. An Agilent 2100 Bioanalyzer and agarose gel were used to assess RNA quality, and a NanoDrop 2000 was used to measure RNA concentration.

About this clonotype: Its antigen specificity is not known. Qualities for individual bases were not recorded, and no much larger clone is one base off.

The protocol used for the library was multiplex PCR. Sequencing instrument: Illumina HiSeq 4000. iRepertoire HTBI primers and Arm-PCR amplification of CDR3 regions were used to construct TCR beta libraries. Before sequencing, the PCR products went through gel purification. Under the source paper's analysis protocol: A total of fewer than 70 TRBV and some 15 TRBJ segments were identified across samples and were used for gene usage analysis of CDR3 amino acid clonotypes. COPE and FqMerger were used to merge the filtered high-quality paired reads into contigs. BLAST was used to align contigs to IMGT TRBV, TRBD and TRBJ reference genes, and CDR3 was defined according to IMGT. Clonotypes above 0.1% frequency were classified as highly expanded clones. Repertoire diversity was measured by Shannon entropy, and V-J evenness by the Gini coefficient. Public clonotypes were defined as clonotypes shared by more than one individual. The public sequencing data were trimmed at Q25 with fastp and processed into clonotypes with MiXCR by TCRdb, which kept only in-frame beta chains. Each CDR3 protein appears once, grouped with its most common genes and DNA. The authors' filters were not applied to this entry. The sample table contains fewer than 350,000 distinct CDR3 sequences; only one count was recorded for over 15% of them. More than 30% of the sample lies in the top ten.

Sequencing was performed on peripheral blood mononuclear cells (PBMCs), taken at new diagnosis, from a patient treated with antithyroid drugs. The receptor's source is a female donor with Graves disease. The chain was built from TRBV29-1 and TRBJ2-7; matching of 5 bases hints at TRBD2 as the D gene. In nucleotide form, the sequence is TGCAGCGTTAGTGCCTGGGGAGACGAGCAGTACTTC. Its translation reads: CSVSAWGDEQYF.